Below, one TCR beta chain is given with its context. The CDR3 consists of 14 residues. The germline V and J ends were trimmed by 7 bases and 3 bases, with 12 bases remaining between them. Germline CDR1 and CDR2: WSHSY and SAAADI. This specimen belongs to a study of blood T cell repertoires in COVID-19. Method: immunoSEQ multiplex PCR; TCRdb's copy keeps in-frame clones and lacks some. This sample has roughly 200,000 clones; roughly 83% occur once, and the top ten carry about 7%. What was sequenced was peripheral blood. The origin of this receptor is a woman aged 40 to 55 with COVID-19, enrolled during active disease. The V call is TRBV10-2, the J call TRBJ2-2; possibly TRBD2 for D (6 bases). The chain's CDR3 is CASTWDSYTGELFF. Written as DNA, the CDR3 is TGCGCCAGCACCTGGGACTCCTACACCGGGGAGCTGTTTTTT.